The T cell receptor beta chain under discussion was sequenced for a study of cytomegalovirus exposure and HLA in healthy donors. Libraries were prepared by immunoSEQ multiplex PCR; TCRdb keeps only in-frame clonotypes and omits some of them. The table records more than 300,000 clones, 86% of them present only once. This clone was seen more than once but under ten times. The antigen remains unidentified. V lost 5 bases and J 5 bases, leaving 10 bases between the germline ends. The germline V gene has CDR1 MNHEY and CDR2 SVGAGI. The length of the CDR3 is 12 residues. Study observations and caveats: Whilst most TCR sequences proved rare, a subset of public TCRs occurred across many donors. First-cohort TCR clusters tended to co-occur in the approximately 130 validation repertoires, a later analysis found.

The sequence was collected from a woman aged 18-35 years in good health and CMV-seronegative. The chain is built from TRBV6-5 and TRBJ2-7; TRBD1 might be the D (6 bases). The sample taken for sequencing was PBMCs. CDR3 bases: TGTGCCAGCAGTCCGACAGGTAACGAGCAGTACTTC. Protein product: CASSPTGNEQYF.